This TCR beta chain came from a study of shared clonotypes between healthy human individuals. Profiled with immunoSEQ multiplex PCR; TCRdb holds only in-frame clones, not every one. The sample records roughly 1 million clones, 60% to 80% being singletons. This clone was picked up one time. The J segment lost 8 bases and the V segment lost 8 bases, leaving 2 bases of the junction unmatched. The germline V gene has CDR1 LNHDA and CDR2 SQIVND (reference sequence). This CDR3 contains 12 residues. The V gene is TRBV19, the J gene TRBJ1-6; 8 bases agree with TRBD1. Sample: memory CD4+ T cells sorted from blood. Subset here: CD45RA-negative fraction. The origin of this receptor is a man between 18 and 35 years old in good health. The CDR3 region has the DNA TGTGCCAGTCCACAGGGGGATTCACCCCTCCACTTT. This gives the protein CASPQGDSPLHF.